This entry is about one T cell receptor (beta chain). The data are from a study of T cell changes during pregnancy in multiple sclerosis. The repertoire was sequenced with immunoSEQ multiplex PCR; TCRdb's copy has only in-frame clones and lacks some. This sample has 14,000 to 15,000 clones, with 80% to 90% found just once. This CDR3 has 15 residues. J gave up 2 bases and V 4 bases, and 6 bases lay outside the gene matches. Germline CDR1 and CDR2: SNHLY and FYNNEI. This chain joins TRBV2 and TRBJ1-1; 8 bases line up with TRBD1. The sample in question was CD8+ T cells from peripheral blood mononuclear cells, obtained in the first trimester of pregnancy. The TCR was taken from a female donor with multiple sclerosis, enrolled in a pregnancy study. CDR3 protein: CASSGFDRGNTEAFF. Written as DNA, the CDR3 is TGTGCCAGCAGTGGATTCGACAGGGGAAACACTGAAGCTTTCTTT.